This T cell receptor beta chain originates from a study of cytomegalovirus exposure and HLA in healthy donors. Study context: Early released data comprised around 79 million unique TCRs from HLA-typed donors.

V lost 6 bases to trimming and J lost 6 bases; unmatched junction nucleotides: 8. This CDR3 spans 15 amino acids. CDR1 is MDHEN, CDR2 SYDVKM, per germline. In the PCR, 60 Vbeta and 13 Jbeta primers were used. Some clones are missing from TCRdb's copy, which holds only in-frame ones; the method was immunoSEQ multiplex PCR. The profile shows approximately 100,000 clones, more than 75% of them singletons. This receptor was obtained from a woman between 50 and 59 years old in good health and CMV-seropositive. The sequenced sample was PBMCs. The chain links TRBV28 to TRBJ1-5; 10 nucleotides align to TRBD1. CDR3 coding DNA: TGTGCCAGCAGATCCGGGACAGGGGTAATTCAGCCCCAGCATTTT. As protein: CASRSGTGVIQPQHF.